A single sample is the source of the 11 T cell receptor beta chains below, sequenced in a study of T cell responses to AZD1222 COVID-19 vaccine. Repertoires were generated with immunoSEQ multiplex PCR, while TCRdb's copy carries only in-frame clones and drops some. This sample has 180,000 or so clones; around 93% occur once, and the top ten carry 0.8% to 1.3%. The starting material was peripheral blood, obtained 28 days after the second dose of the MenACWY control vaccine. The receptors come from an adult who received the MenACWY meningococcal vaccine as a control.

The chain couples TRBV7-9 to TRBJ1-1, with TRBD1 as a possible D gene (6 bases). The CDR3 runs to 14 residues. Trimming left V 3 bases short and J 5 bases short, with 13 bases between. CDR1 SEHNR and CDR2 FQNEAQ come from the germline V gene (reference sequence). CDR3 DNA: TGTGCCAGCAGCTTGGAAACAGGGAAGACTGAAGCTTTCTTT. Its protein product is CASSLETGKTEAFF.

J is TRBJ1-6 and V is TRBV10-3; D unresolved. Trimming stripped 6 bases from V and 0 bases from J, with 12 bases between. The CDR3 is 16 residues long. Germline CDR1 reads ENHRY; CDR2 reads SYGVKD. The CDR3 protein is CAISVGLSSYNSPLHF. The CDR3 nucleotides are TGTGCCATCAGCGTCGGATTGAGCTCCTATAATTCACCCCTCCACTTT.

The chain uses TRBV5-1 and TRBJ2-3, with D perhaps being TRBD1 or TRBD2 (5 bases each). Trimming took off 3 bases at V and 3 bases at J, with 14 bases between the two ends. This CDR3 contains 15 residues. Per the germline V gene, CDR1 is SGHRS and CDR2 is YFSETQ. CDR3 bases: TGCGCCAGCAGCTCCCTAGGGGAGAGGACAGATACGCAGTATTTT. Translated, it gives CASSSLGERTDTQYF.

The chain uses TRBV2 and TRBJ1-2; TRBD1 aligns across 7 bases. V lost 4 bases and J lost 0; bases outside the gene matches: 8. The length of the CDR3 is 16 residues. The germline CDR1 and CDR2 sequences are SNHLY and FYNNEI. Written as DNA, the CDR3 is TGTGCCAGCAGTGGAGCAGGGGGAGGTTCTAACTATGGCTACACCTTC. It specifies CASSGAGGGSNYGYTF. The full variable domain, completed using reference TRBV2 and TRBJ1-2, is EPEVTQTPSHQVTQMGQEVILRCVPISNHLYFYWYRQILGQKVEFLVSFYNNEISEKSEIFDDQFSVERPDGSNFTLKIRSTKLEDSAMYFCASSGAGGGSNYGYTFGSGTRLTVV.

This sequence joins TRBV2 and TRBJ2-1; a weak D match, TRBD2 (5 bases). CDR1 SNHLY and CDR2 FYNNEI come from the germline V gene. V dropped 2 bases and J dropped 6 bases, with 17 bases sitting between them. The CDR3 length is 16 residues. The DNA of the CDR3 is TGTGCCAGCAGTGAAAGAGCAAGTAGGAGCGGCAATGAGCAGTTCTTC. Its protein product is CASSERASRSGNEQFF. The full variable domain, completed using reference TRBV2 and TRBJ2-1, is EPEVTQTPSHQVTQMGQEVILRCVPISNHLYFYWYRQILGQKVEFLVSFYNNEISEKSEIFDDQFSVERPDGSNFTLKIRSTKLEDSAMYFCASSERASRSGNEQFFGPGTRLTVL.

CDR3 sequence (DNA): TGTGCCAGCAGCTTGGGGGGAAAAGGGTATAATTCACCCCTCCACTTT. Its translation: CASSLGGKGYNSPLHF. This chain connects TRBV5-4 to TRBJ1-6, with D unclear. Trimming removed 0 bases from V and 4 bases from J, with 11 bases in between. In germline, CDR1 is SGHNT, CDR2 YYREEE (reference sequence). The CDR3 is made up of 16 amino acids. The full variable domain, with the rest looked up from reference TRBV5-4 and TRBJ1-6, is ETGVTQSPTHLIKTRGQQVTLRCSSQSGHNTVSWYQQALGQGPQFIFQYYREEENGRGNFPPRFSGLQFPNYSSELNVNALELDDSALYLCASSLGGKGYNSPLHFGNGTRLTVT.

The chain couples TRBV7-9 to TRBJ1-2, with D possibly being TRBD1 (6 bases). Per germline, CDR1 SEHNR and CDR2 FQNEAQ (reference sequence). The length of the CDR3 is 14 residues. V was shortened by 1 base and J by 1 base, with 7 bases between the two germline ends. The CDR3 bases are TGTGCCAGCAGCTTAGACAGGGTTAACTATGGCTACACCTTC. Amino acid sequence: CASSLDRVNYGYTF.

The chain is built from TRBV14 and TRBJ2-7; a weak D match, TRBD1 (5 bases). Germline V gives CDR1 SGHDN, CDR2 FVKESK. Trimming took off 4 bases at V and 2 bases at J, with 18 bases between the two ends. This CDR3 comprises 16 residues. This chain's CDR3 is CASSLRKGRETYEQYF. CDR3 nucleotide sequence: TGTGCCAGCAGCCTCCGGAAGGGCAGGGAAACCTACGAGCAGTACTTC.

The V and J genes are TRBV2 and TRBJ2-5; D perhaps matches TRBD2 (5 bases). The CDR3 sequence is 13 residues long. V was cut by 2 bases and J by 2 bases, with 6 bases left in between. Germline assignment: CDR1 SNHLY and CDR2 FYNNEI. CDR3 nucleotides: TGTGCCAGCAGTGAACGGGGACAAGAGACCCAGTACTTC. Its translation: CASSERGQETQYF.

The rearrangement uses TRBV7-2 and TRBJ1-6, with 7 bases matching TRBD1. This CDR3 contains 13 residues. V was clipped by 3 bases and J by 7 bases; unmatched bases: 0. Germline loops: CDR1 SGHTA, CDR2 FQGNSA. The CDR3 reads CASSLDRNSPLHF. The CDR3 nucleotides read TGTGCCAGCAGCTTGGACAGGAATTCACCCCTCCACTTT.

This chain uses TRBV29-1 with TRBJ2-1; the D is unclear. The V gene's germline CDR1 is SQVTM and CDR2 ANQGSEA. The CDR3 is 12 amino acids. The V and J ends lost 6 bases and 6 bases respectively, with 12 bases between them. CDR3 sequence (DNA): TGCAGCGTGGTTAATCAGGTCAATGAGCAGTTCTTC. Amino acid sequence: CSVVNQVNEQFF.